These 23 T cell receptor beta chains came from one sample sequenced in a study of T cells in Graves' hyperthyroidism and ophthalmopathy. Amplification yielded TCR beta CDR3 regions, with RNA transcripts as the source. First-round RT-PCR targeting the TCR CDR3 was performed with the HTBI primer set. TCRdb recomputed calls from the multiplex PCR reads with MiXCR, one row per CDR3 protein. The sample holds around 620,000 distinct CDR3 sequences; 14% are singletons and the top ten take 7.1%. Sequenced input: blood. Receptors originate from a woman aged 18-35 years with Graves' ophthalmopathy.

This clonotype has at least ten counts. DNA of the CDR3: TGCGCCAGCAGCTTGTCCGTTTTGAACACTGAAGCTTTCTTT. Amino acid sequence: CASSLSVLNTEAFF. This chain uses TRBV5-1 with TRBJ1-1; D is uncertain. Trimming took off 1 base at V and 0 bases at J, with 7 bases between the two ends. Looked up from germline, CDR1 is SGHRS and CDR2 is YFSETQ. The CDR3 has 14 amino acids.

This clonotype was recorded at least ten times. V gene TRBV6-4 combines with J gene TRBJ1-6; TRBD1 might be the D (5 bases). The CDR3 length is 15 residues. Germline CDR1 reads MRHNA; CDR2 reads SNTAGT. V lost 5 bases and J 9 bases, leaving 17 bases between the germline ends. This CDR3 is CASSPPGQGGSPLHF. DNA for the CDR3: TGTGCCAGCAGTCCACCGGGGCAGGGTGGTTCACCCCTCCACTTT.

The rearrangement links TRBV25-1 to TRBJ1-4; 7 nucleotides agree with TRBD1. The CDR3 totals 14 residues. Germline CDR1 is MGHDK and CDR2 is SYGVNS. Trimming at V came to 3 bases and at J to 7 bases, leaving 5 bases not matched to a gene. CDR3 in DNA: TGTGCCAGCAGTGAGACAGGGAGGATTGAAAAACTGTTTTTT. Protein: CASSETGRIEKLFF.

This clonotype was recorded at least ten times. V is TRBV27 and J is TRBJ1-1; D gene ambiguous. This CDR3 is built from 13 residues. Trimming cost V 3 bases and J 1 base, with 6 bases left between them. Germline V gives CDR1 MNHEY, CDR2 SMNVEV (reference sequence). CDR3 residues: CASSFSQNTEAFF. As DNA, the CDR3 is TGTGCCAGCAGTTTTTCACAGAACACTGAAGCTTTCTTT.

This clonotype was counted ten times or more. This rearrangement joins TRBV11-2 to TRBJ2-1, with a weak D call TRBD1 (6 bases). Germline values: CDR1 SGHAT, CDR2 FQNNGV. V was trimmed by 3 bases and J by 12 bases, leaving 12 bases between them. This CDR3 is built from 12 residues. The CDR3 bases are TGTGCCAGCAGCTTGAACAGGGCCCTGCAGTTCTTC. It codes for CASSLNRALQFF.

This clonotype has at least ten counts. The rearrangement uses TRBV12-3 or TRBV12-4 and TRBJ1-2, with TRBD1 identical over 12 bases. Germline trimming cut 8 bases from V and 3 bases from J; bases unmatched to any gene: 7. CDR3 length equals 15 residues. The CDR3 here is CASQGQGALDYGYTF. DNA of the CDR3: TGTGCCAGCCAGGGACAGGGGGCATTGGACTATGGCTACACCTTC.

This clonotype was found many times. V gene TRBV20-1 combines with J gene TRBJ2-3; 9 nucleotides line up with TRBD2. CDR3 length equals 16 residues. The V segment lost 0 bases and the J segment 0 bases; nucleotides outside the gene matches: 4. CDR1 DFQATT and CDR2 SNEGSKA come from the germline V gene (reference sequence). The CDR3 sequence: CSAREASGRSTDTQYF. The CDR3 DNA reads TGCAGTGCTAGAGAGGCGAGCGGGAGGAGCACAGATACGCAGTATTTT.

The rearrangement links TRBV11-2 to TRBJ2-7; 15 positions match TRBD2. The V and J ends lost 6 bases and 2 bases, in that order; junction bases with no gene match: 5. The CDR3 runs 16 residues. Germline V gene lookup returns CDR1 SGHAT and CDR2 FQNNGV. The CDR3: CASRVGLAGGPYEQYF. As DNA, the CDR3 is TGTGCCAGCAGAGTCGGACTAGCGGGAGGGCCCTACGAGCAGTACTTC.

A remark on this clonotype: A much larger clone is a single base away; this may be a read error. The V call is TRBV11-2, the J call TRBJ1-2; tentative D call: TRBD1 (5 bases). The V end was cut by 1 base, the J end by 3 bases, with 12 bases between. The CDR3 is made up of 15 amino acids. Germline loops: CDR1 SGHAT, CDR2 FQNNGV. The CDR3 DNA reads TGTGCCAGCAGCTTAGTGGGGGGGGGATACTATGGCTACACCTTC. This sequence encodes CASSLVGGGYYGYTF. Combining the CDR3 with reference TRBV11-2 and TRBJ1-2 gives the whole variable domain EAGVAQSPRYKIIEKRQSVAFWCNPISGHATLYWYQQILGQGPKLLIQFQNNGVVDDSQLPKDRFSAERLKGVDSTLKIQPAKLEDSAVYLCASSLVGGGYYGYTFGSGTRLTVV.

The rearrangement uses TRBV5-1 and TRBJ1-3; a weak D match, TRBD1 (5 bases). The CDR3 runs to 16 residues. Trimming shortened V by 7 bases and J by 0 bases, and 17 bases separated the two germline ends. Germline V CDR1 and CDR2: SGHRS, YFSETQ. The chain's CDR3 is CASGNRGVPSGNTIYF. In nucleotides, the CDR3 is TGCGCCAGCGGGAACCGGGGGGTCCCCTCTGGAAACACCATATATTTT.

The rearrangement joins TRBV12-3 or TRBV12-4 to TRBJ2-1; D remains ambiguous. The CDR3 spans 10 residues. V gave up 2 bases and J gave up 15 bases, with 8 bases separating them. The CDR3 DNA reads TGTGCCAGCAGTTTAAGGCGACTGTTCTTC. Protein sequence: CASSLRRLFF.

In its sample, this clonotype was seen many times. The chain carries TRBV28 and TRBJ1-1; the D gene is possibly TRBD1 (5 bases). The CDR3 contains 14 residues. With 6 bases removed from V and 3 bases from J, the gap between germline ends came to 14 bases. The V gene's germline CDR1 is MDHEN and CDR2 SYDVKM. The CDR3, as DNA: TGTGCCAGCAGCACAGACAGACCACACACTGAAGCTTTCTTT. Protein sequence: CASSTDRPHTEAFF.

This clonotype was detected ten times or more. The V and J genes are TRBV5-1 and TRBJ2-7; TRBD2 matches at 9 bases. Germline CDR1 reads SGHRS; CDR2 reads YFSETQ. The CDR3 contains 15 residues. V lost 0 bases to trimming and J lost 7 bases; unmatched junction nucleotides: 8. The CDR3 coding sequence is TGCGCCAGCAGCTTGGATGGCGGGAGGGCCCGGGAGCAGTACTTC. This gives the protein CASSLDGGRAREQYF. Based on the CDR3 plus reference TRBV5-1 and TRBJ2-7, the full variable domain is KAGVTQTPRYLIKTRGQQVTLSCSPISGHRSVSWYQQTPGQGLQFLFEYFSETQRNKGNFPGRFSGRQFSNSRSEMNVSTLELGDSALYLCASSLDGGRAREQYFGPGTRLTVT.

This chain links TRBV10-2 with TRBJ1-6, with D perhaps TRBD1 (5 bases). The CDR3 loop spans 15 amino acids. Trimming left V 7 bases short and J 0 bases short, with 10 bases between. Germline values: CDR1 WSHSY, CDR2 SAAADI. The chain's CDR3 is CASTRQSSYNSPLHF. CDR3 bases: TGCGCCAGCACTCGACAGAGCTCCTATAATTCACCCCTCCACTTT.

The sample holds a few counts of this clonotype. CDR3 in DNA: TGTGCCACCAGTGATACTAGCGGGGGGGACAATGAGCAGTTCTTC. This sequence encodes CATSDTSGGDNEQFF. The rearrangement uses TRBV24-1 and TRBJ2-1; 13 bases line up with TRBD2. The CDR3 spans 15 residues. The V and J ends lost 3 bases and 5 bases, in that order; junction bases with no gene match: 0. CDR1 and CDR2 (germline): KGHDR, SFDVKD.

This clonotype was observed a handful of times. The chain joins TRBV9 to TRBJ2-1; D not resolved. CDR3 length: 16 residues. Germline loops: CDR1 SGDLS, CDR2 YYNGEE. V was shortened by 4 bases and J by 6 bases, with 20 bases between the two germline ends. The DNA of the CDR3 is TGTGCCAGCAGCCCGTACTCCCCTGGGCGCCGCAATGAGCAGTTCTTC. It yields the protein CASSPYSPGRRNEQFF.

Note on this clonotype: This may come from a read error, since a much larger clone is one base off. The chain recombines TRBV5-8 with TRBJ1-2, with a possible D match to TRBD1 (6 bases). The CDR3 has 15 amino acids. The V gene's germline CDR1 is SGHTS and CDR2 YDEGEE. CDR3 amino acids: CASSPWTEGDYGYIF. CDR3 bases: TGTGCCAGCAGCCCCTGGACAGAGGGCGACTATGGCTACATCTTC.

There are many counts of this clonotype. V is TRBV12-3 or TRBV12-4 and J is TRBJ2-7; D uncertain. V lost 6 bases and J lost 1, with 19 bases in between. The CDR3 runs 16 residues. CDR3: CASSPTGQGTSYEQYF. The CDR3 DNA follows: TGTGCCAGCAGCCCAACCGGGCAAGGAACGTCCTACGAGCAGTACTTC.

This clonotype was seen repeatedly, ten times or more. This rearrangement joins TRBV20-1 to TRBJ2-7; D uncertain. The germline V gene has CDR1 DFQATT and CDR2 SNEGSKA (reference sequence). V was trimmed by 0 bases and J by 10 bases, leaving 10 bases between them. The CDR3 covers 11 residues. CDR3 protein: CSARDPRRQYF. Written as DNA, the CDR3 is TGCAGTGCTAGAGATCCCCGCCGACAGTACTTC.

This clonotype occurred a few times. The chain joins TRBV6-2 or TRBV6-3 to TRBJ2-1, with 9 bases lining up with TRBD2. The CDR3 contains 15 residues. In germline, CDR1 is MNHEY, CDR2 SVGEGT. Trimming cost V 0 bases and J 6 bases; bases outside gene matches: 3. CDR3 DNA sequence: TGTGCCAGCAGTTACTCTAGCGGGAGTTCCAATGAGCAGTTCTTC. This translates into CASSYSSGSSNEQFF.

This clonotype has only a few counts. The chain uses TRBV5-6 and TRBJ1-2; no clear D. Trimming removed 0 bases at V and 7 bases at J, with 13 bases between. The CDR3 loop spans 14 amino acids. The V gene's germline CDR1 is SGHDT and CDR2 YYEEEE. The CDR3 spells CASSLAGGFRGYTF. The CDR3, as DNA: TGTGCCAGCAGCTTGGCGGGAGGCTTCCGTGGCTACACCTTC.

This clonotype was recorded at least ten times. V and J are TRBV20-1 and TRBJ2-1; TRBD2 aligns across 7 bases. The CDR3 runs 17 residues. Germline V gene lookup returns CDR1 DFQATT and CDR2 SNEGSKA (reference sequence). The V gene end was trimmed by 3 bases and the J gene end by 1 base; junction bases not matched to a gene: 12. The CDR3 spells CSARGGSGGGSYNEQFF. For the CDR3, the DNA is TGCAGTGCTAGGGGCGGGAGTGGGGGTGGGTCCTACAATGAGCAGTTCTTC.

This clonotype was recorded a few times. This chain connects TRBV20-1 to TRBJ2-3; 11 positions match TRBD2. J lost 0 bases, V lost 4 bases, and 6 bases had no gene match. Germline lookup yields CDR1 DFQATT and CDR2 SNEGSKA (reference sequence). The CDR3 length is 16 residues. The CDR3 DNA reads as TGCAGTGCTACTGGACTAGCGGGCATCAGCACAGATACGCAGTATTTT. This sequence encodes CSATGLAGISTDTQYF.